Given below is one T cell receptor (beta chain) in context. This specimen belongs to a study of blood T cell repertoires in COVID-19. Sequencing used immunoSEQ multiplex PCR; TCRdb keeps in-frame clones, though not all of them. The sample has more than 300,000 clones; 90% are singletons. V gave up 0 bases and J gave up 5 bases, with 13 bases separating them. Germline CDR1 reads LGHNA; CDR2 reads YSLEER. The CDR3 sequence is 15 residues long. The chain links TRBV4-3 to TRBJ1-2, with D unresolved. The source of this sequence is a woman aged 30 to 39 who had been exposed to COVID-19. Sequenced sample: PBMCs or T cells enriched from blood (not recorded which). The CDR3 nucleotides read TGCGCCAGCAGCCAAGACCTGTCCTATTGGTATGGCTACACCTTC. Its protein is CASSQDLSYWYGYTF.